This T cell receptor beta chain emerged from a study of CXCR3-negative and CXCR3-positive naive CD8 T cells. Study-level findings and limits: For CXCR3-positive naive cells, TRB CDR3s were more hydrophobic than those of CXCR3-negative naive cells. Diversity in memory CD8+ cells fell much lower than the comparably high levels seen in both naive subsets.

In triplicate, each CD8+ T cell subset was sorted at 250,000 to 300,000 cells per replicate. A CD45RO-CCR7+CD27+CD95- profile was what naive CD8+ T cells displayed. With regard to this clonotype: Its antigen is still unknown.

The authors made the TRB cDNA libraries by 5' RACE using UMI labels. From its re-call of the 5' RACE reads, TCRdb lists each CDR3 protein once, without DNA. The sample totals roughly 71,000 distinct CDR3 sequences. Germline assignment: CDR1 GTSNPN and CDR2 SVGIG (reference sequence). The CDR3 is 13 amino acids. This rearrangement joins TRBV30 to TRBJ2-1; as DNA is missing, the TRBD1 call by TCRdb cannot be tested. What was sequenced was naive CXCR3- CD8+ T cells from blood. The subset: CD45RO-CCR7+CD27+CD95- naive CD8+ T cells lacking CXCR3 (TNR3-). The origin of this receptor is a human donor in good health. Some clones in this sample may be carry-over from other donors' samples. The CDR3 protein is CAWSASTGNEQFF.